This T cell receptor beta chain was profiled in a study of cytomegalovirus exposure and HLA in healthy donors. General observations from the study: Immune exposure data for these donors was limited to CMV serostatus.

PCR primers comprised 60 Vbeta and 13 Jbeta primers. The table came from immunoSEQ multiplex PCR; TCRdb's copy has only in-frame clones and leaves some out. In the table there are 85,000 to 130,000 clones, approximately 80% of which are singletons. With regard to this clone: Its antigen is currently unknown.

Specimen: PBMCs. This TCR derives from a woman between 18 and 29 years old in good health and CMV-seropositive.

CDR3 nucleotide sequence: TGTGCCAGCAGTCCGTCTAGAATTCCCCAGCATTTT. Translation gives CASSPSRIPQHF. The rearrangement uses TRBV28 and TRBJ1-5; D not certain. The CDR3 loop spans 12 amino acids. V shed 5 bases and J shed 10 bases, with 12 bases lying between them. Germline lookup yields CDR1 MDHEN and CDR2 SYDVKM. The whole variable domain, filled in from reference TRBV28 and TRBJ1-5, reads DVKVTQSSRYLVKRTGEKVFLECVQDMDHENMFWYRQDPGLGLRLIYFSYDVKMKEKGDIPEGYSVSREKKERFSLILESASTNQTSMYLCASSPSRIPQHFGDGTRLSIL.